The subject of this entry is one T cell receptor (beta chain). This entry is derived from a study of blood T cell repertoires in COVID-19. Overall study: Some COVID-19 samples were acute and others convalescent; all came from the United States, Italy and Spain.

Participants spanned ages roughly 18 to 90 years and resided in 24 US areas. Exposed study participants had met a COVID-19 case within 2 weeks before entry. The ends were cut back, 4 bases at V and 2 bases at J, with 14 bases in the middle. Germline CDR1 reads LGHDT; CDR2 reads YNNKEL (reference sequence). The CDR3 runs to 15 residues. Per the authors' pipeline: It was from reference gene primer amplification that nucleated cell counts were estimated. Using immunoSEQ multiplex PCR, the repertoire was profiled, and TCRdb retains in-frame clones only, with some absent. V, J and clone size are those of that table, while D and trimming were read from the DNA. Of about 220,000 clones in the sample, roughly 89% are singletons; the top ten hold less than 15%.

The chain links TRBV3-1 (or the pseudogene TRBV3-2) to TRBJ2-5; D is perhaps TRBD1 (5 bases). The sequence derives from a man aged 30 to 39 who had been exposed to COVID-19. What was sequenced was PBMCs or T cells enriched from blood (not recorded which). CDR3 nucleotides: TGTGCCAGCAGCCGTTCTACAGGCCCTCAAGAGACCCAGTACTTC. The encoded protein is CASSRSTGPQETQYF.